Presented here are 30 T cell receptor beta chains from one specimen sequenced in a study of OX40 agonist ivuxolimab in advanced cancers. The assay was immunoSEQ multiplex PCR, and TCRdb's table has in-frame clones only and misses some. The data show 15,000 to 20,000 clones, with less than 95% seen just once and around 49% held by the top ten. The source was CD4+ or CD8+ T cells sorted from blood, collected in a trial of the OX40 agonist ivuxolimab. These receptor sequences come from an adult with an advanced solid tumor such as melanoma, head and neck, liver or kidney cancer.

The rearrangement links TRBV15 to TRBJ2-7; perhaps TRBD2 as D (6 bases). CDR3 size: 15 residues. Germline CDR1 reads LNHNV; CDR2 reads YYDKDF (reference sequence). V was pared by 0 bases and J by 6 bases, with 15 bases between. CDR3 region: CATSRDQEGKAEQYF. The CDR3 bases are TGTGCCACCAGCAGAGATCAGGAGGGGAAAGCCGAGCAGTACTTC.

The V gene is TRBV9, the J gene TRBJ2-5; the D gene is possibly TRBD1 (5 bases). Looked up from germline, CDR1 is SGDLS and CDR2 is YYNGEE. Trimming pared 4 bases from V and 1 base from J, leaving 8 bases between. The CDR3 is 13 residues long. CDR3 protein: CASSSDIQETQYF. CDR3 DNA: TGTGCCAGCAGCTCGGACATCCAAGAGACCCAGTACTTC. The full variable domain, in which reference TRBV9 and TRBJ2-5 provide the parts outside the CDR3, is DSGVTQTPKHLITATGQRVTLRCSPRSGDLSVYWYQQSLDQGLQFLIQYYNGEERAKGNILERFSAQQFPDLHSELNLSSLELGDSALYFCASSSDIQETQYFGPGTRLLVL.

This clone is a singleton in its sample. The chain is built from TRBV18 and TRBJ1-1; D gene unclear. Trimming cost V 6 bases and J 0 bases, with 11 bases left between them. This CDR3 comprises 14 residues. Germline V gene lookup returns CDR1 KGHSH and CDR2 LQKENI. CDR3 sequence: CASSPDVLNTEAFF. As DNA, the CDR3 is TGTGCCAGCTCTCCCGACGTACTGAACACTGAAGCTTTCTTT.

The V and J genes are TRBV28 and TRBJ2-3; TRBD2 matches at 11 bases. The V gene's germline CDR1 is MDHEN and CDR2 SYDVKM. This CDR3 spans 16 amino acids. Trimming cost V 2 bases and J 2 bases; bases outside gene matches: 3. The CDR3 here is CASSLGTSGFTDTQYF. CDR3 in DNA: TGTGCCAGCAGTTTAGGGACTAGCGGATTCACAGATACGCAGTATTTT.

The chain carries TRBV4-1 and TRBJ1-2; no clear D. V dropped 0 bases and J dropped 7 bases, with 9 bases sitting between them. The V gene's germline CDR1 is MGHRA and CDR2 YSYEKL. The CDR3 loop spans 13 amino acids. CDR3 protein: CASSQDSLFGYTF. The CDR3 region has the DNA TGCGCCAGCAGCCAAGACAGTCTGTTTGGCTACACCTTC.

The genes are TRBV28 and TRBJ2-7, with D uncertain. V lost 5 bases, J lost 0 bases, and 14 bases lay in between. Per the germline V gene, CDR1 is MDHEN and CDR2 is SYDVKM. The CDR3 contains 15 residues. The CDR3 nucleotides are TGTGCCAGCAGTAAGGCCCTCCACCACTCCTACGAGCAGTACTTC. This codes for CASSKALHHSYEQYF. Based on the CDR3 plus reference TRBV28 and TRBJ2-7, the full variable domain is DVKVTQSSRYLVKRTGEKVFLECVQDMDHENMFWYRQDPGLGLRLIYFSYDVKMKEKGDIPEGYSVSREKKERFSLILESASTNQTSMYLCASSKALHHSYEQYFGPGTRLTVT.

The chain is built from TRBV7-9 and TRBJ2-1, with TRBD2 as a possible D gene (6 bases). The CDR3 is 16 residues long. V lost 1 base, J lost 9 bases, and 19 bases lay in between. Germline values: CDR1 SEHNR, CDR2 FQNEAQ (reference sequence). Here the CDR3 reads CASSLVSLRERGEQFF. The CDR3, as DNA: TGTGCCAGCAGCTTAGTGTCTCTCCGGGAGCGAGGTGAGCAGTTCTTC.

The chain joins TRBV2 to TRBJ2-5; 7 positions match TRBD2. The CDR3 spans 15 residues. Per the germline V gene, CDR1 is SNHLY and CDR2 is FYNNEI. Germline trimming cut 2 bases from V and 9 bases from J; bases unmatched to any gene: 12. CDR3 sequence reads: CASSESVAGTIAQYF. The CDR3 DNA reads as TGTGCCAGCAGTGAAAGCGTGGCAGGGACTATCGCCCAGTACTTC.

This clone came up once. The gene calls are TRBV7-6 and TRBJ1-6; D not certain. CDR1 SGHVS and CDR2 FNYEAQ come from the germline V gene. The CDR3 is 15 amino acids. Trimming left V 1 base short and J 9 bases short, with 13 bases between. The CDR3 DNA reads TGTGCCAGCAGCTTAGTCGAGGGCTGGGGTTCACCCCTCCACTTT. Translation gives CASSLVEGWGSPLHF.

The chain combines TRBV6-5 with TRBJ2-7; the match to TRBD1 covers 9 bases. This CDR3 comprises 14 residues. CDR1 is MNHEY and CDR2 is SVGAGI in the germline V gene. J gave up 5 bases and V 7 bases, and 9 bases lay outside the gene matches. The CDR3 sequence: CASTKDRGANEQYF. In DNA form, the CDR3 reads TGTGCCAGCACTAAGGACAGGGGTGCCAACGAGCAGTACTTC.

This clone has only one observation. V and J are TRBV27 and TRBJ2-7; a weak D match, TRBD1 (6 bases). Trimming cost V 2 bases and J 3 bases, with 11 bases left between them. Germline V gives CDR1 MNHEY, CDR2 SMNVEV (reference sequence). This CDR3 has 14 residues. CDR3 protein: CASSLVQGRYEQYF. Here the CDR3 DNA reads TGTGCCAGCAGTTTAGTACAGGGCCGCTACGAGCAGTACTTC.

V is TRBV19 and J is TRBJ2-5; 7 nucleotides align to TRBD1. The DNA end lines up better with TRBJ2-7; the J call may be wrong. This CDR3 is built from 14 residues. The germline gives CDR1 LNHDA, CDR2 SQIVND (reference sequence). The CDR3 protein is CASSISGGRYEQYF. CDR3 in DNA: TGTGCCAGTAGTATCTCAGGGGGAAGATACGAGCAGTACTTC.

The chain couples TRBV7-8 to TRBJ2-7, with 8 bases matching TRBD2. The V and J ends lost 5 bases and 4 bases, in that order; junction bases with no gene match: 19. Germline-derived CDR1 and CDR2 are SGHVS and FQNEAQ. The CDR3 is 18 amino acids. The CDR3 sequence: CASSPLLAGGLAGYEQYF. The CDR3, as DNA: TGTGCCAGCAGCCCCCTGCTGGCCGGAGGTCTAGCGGGTTACGAGCAGTACTTC.

The chain joins TRBV19 to TRBJ1-5; 8 bases are shared with TRBD1. Unmatched junction bases numbered 10, after V lost 3 bases and J lost 3 bases. Germline CDR1 LNHDA, CDR2 SQIVND (reference sequence). The length of the CDR3 is 17 residues. CDR3: CASSIWQGANDNQPQHF. As DNA, the CDR3 is TGTGCCAGTAGTATCTGGCAGGGGGCGAATGACAATCAGCCCCAGCATTTT.

V is TRBV9 and J is TRBJ2-2; D may be TRBD2 (5 bases). Germline V gene data show CDR1 as SGDLS and CDR2 as YYNGEE. The CDR3 consists of 15 residues. V gave up 0 bases and J gave up 5 bases, with 11 bases separating them. The CDR3 DNA is TGTGCCAGCAGCGTAGGCGGGTATCTTACCGGGGAGCTGTTTTTT. This encodes CASSVGGYLTGELFF.

The chain employs TRBV7-9 and TRBJ2-1, with unresolved D. This CDR3 contains 12 residues. Germline CDR1 SEHNR, CDR2 FQNEAQ (reference sequence). Trimming removed 2 bases from V and 8 bases from J, with 7 bases in between. CDR3 sequence reads: CASSLRVYEQFF. The CDR3 nucleotides are TGTGCCAGCAGCTTAAGGGTTTATGAGCAGTTCTTC.

This rearrangement joins TRBV27 to TRBJ2-2, with no clear D. Germline CDR1 is MNHEY and CDR2 is SMNVEV (reference sequence). The CDR3 covers 11 residues. Trimming shortened V by 3 bases and J by 4 bases, and 0 bases separated the two germline ends. The chain's CDR3 is CASSFTGELFF. CDR3 nucleotides: TGTGCCAGCAGTTTCACCGGGGAGCTGTTTTTT.

The CDR3 spells CAWSVGRGSYEQYF. The CDR3 coding sequence is TGTGCCTGGAGTGTCGGCAGGGGGTCCTACGAGCAGTACTTC. The rearrangement links TRBV30 to TRBJ2-7, with TRBD1 matching over 7 bases. This CDR3 is built from 14 residues. CDR1 and CDR2 from the germline V gene are GTSNPN and SVGIG (reference sequence). Trimming removed 0 bases from V and 1 base from J; junction bases left unmatched: 3.

The genes are TRBV4-3 and TRBJ2-1; tentative D call: TRBD2 (6 bases). The V end was cut by 4 bases, the J end by 3 bases, with 7 bases between. The CDR3 length is 13 residues. Per the germline V gene, CDR1 is LGHNA and CDR2 is YSLEER. The CDR3 DNA follows: TGCGCCAGCAGCCCGGGAGTCTACAATGAGCAGTTCTTC. It specifies CASSPGVYNEQFF.

The chain carries TRBV14 and TRBJ2-7; D may be TRBD1 (6 bases). The V end was cut by 2 bases, the J end by 0 bases, with 14 bases between. Germline V lookup: CDR1 SGHDN, CDR2 FVKESK. The CDR3 has 16 amino acids. CDR3 in amino acids: CASSQQENRASYEQYF. The CDR3 DNA follows: TGTGCCAGCAGCCAACAAGAGAACAGGGCCTCCTACGAGCAGTACTTC.

The chain recombines TRBV30 with TRBJ2-1; 8 bases match TRBD2. This CDR3 region has 15 residues. J gave up 7 bases and V 4 bases, and 12 bases lay outside the gene matches. Per the germline V gene, CDR1 is GTSNPN and CDR2 is SVGIG (reference sequence). CDR3 loop: CAWTVAGREVNEQFF. Written as DNA, the CDR3 is TGTGCCTGGACCGTAGCGGGAAGAGAGGTAAATGAGCAGTTCTTC.

The chain couples TRBV19 to TRBJ2-5; maybe TRBD2 (7 bases). Trimming took off 1 base at V and 4 bases at J, with 16 bases between the two ends. This CDR3 is 16 amino acids long. Looked up from germline, CDR1 is LNHDA and CDR2 is SQIVND (reference sequence). The DNA of the CDR3 is TGTGCCAGTAGTATAGTTGGTCGGGGGGCGGGAGAGACCCAGTACTTC. Translated, it gives CASSIVGRGAGETQYF. The whole variable domain, remainder taken from reference TRBV19 and TRBJ2-5, is DGGITQSPKYLFRKEGQNVTLSCEQNLNHDAMYWYRQDPGQGLRLIYYSQIVNDFQKGDIAEGYSVSREKKESFPLTVTSAQKNPTAFYLCASSIVGRGAGETQYFGPGTRLLVL.

The J gene is TRBJ2-7, the V gene TRBV14; 10 bases fit TRBD2. The junction had 2 bases not matched to a gene; V was cut back by 2 bases and J by 4 bases. This CDR3 region has 14 residues. CDR1 is SGHDN and CDR2 is FVKESK in the germline V gene. CDR3 amino acids: CASSQLAGVYEQYF. In nucleotides, the CDR3 is TGTGCCAGCAGCCAACTAGCGGGAGTGTACGAGCAGTACTTC.

CDR3 DNA: TGTGCCAGCAGTGACCGCGGGGGCACTGAAGCTTTCTTT. Translated, it gives CASSDRGGTEAFF. The genes are TRBV27 and TRBJ1-1, with a tentative D call TRBD1 (5 bases). The CDR3 length is 13 residues. Germline lookup yields CDR1 MNHEY and CDR2 SMNVEV (reference sequence). The germline V and J ends were trimmed by 5 bases and 4 bases, with 11 bases remaining between them.

The chain recombines TRBV27 with TRBJ2-1; no clear D gene. The CDR3 runs 12 residues. Germline V gene lookup returns CDR1 MNHEY and CDR2 SMNVEV (reference sequence). V was shortened by 7 bases and J by 8 bases, with 12 bases between the two germline ends. CDR3 sequence (DNA): TGTGCCAGCACTACCTTGGGCCATGAGCAGTTCTTC. Protein: CASTTLGHEQFF.

This chain links TRBV7-9 with TRBJ2-7, with TRBD1 matching 10 bases. CDR1 and CDR2 from the germline V gene are SEHNR and FQNEAQ (reference sequence). This CDR3 contains 17 residues. Trimming took 4 bases from V and 3 from J; bases not matched to a gene: 12. CDR3 DNA sequence: TGTGCCAGCAGCTATGGACCTTCGGGACAGGGGATCTACGAGCAGTACTTC. Protein sequence: CASSYGPSGQGIYEQYF.

The CDR3 region is CASSIEGRGGTEAFF. CDR3 in DNA: TGTGCCAGTAGTATAGAGGGCAGGGGGGGCACTGAAGCTTTCTTT. V gene TRBV19 combines with J gene TRBJ1-1; 7 bases agree with TRBD1. V was pared by 0 bases and J by 4 bases, with 5 bases of the junction left unmatched. The CDR3 totals 15 residues. Germline CDR1 reads LNHDA; CDR2 reads SQIVND (reference sequence).

The chain joins TRBV5-5 to TRBJ2-7, with D possibly called TRBD1 or TRBD2 (6 bases each). V lost 2 bases, J lost 3 bases, and 9 bases lay in between. The CDR3 is 13 residues long. CDR1 and CDR2 (germline): SGHKS, YYEKEE (reference sequence). This CDR3 is CASSLQGGYEQYF. The CDR3, as DNA: TGTGCCAGCAGCTTACAGGGAGGCTACGAGCAGTACTTC.

V usage is TRBV9 and J usage is TRBJ2-3; D might be TRBD2 (8 bases). Trimming stripped 4 bases from V and 12 bases from J, with 27 bases between. CDR3 length: 16 amino acids. Germline V gene lookup returns CDR1 SGDLS and CDR2 YYNGEE. CDR3 in amino acids: CASSPDRVGREVTQYF. The CDR3, as DNA: TGTGCCAGCAGCCCTGACAGGGTAGGGCGGGAGGTGACTCAGTATTTT.

The gene calls are TRBV2 and TRBJ2-5; 7 nucleotides match TRBD2. V was pared by 7 bases and J by 1 base, with 12 bases of the junction left unmatched. The CDR3 runs 16 residues. The germline gives CDR1 SNHLY, CDR2 FYNNEI. The chain's CDR3 is CASTPSAGYPQETQYF. In DNA form, the CDR3 reads TGTGCCAGCACCCCATCAGCGGGGTACCCCCAAGAGACCCAGTACTTC.